This TCR beta chain came from a study of identical twins. V lost 5 bases and J 0 bases, leaving 14 bases between the germline ends. The CDR3 is 16 amino acids. Germline V lookup: CDR1 SGHRS, CDR2 YFSETQ. One entry per CDR3 protein results from TCRdb running MiXCR on the 5' RACE reads. The table has about 900,000 distinct CDR3 sequences, 9% to 15% seen once; the top ten hold roughly 1.5%. This clonotype was picked up a small number of times. The same specimen was also included in a second study, on yellow fever vaccine responses in identical twins.

Input material: PBMCs. This chain uses TRBV5-1 with TRBJ2-2; D unclear. The clonotype was recovered from a woman between 18 and 29 years old in good health. The CDR3 DNA sequence: TGCGCCAGCAGAAAAGGCCCCATTCCGAACACCGGGGAGCTGTTTTTT. Residues: CASRKGPIPNTGELFF.